These 27 T cell receptor beta chains originate from one sample sequenced in a study of blood T cell repertoires in COVID-19. Produced via immunoSEQ multiplex PCR; TCRdb's table is partial and in-frame only. Of tens of thousands of clones in the sample, just under 85% were seen once. Sequencing input: peripheral blood. These receptors all stem from a man between 65 and 85 years old with acute or convalescent COVID-19.

The chain uses TRBV5-4 and TRBJ1-1; possible D gene TRBD1, 6 bases. CDR3 length: 16 residues. Germline V gene lookup returns CDR1 SGHNT and CDR2 YYREEE (reference sequence). V lost 3 bases and J 0 bases, leaving 15 bases between the germline ends. This chain's CDR3 is CASSSGGKDLNTEAFF. The DNA for the CDR3 is TGTGCCAGCAGCTCGGGGGGCAAGGACCTGAACACTGAAGCTTTCTTT.

This clone was recorded a few times. The chain uses TRBV28 and TRBJ1-2, with unresolved D. The CDR3 runs to 11 residues. The germline gives CDR1 MDHEN, CDR2 SYDVKM. V was cut by 3 bases and J by 8 bases, with 7 bases left in between. CDR3 DNA: TGTGCCAGCAGTTTGCAGTGGGGCTACACCTTC. This translates into CASSLQWGYTF.

Concerning this clone: Other DNA sequences in this sample translate to the same CDR3. The CDR3 here is CASSLGSGNTIYF. The CDR3 region has the DNA TGTGCCAGCAGCCTCGGCTCTGGAAACACCATATATTTT. This chain joins TRBV7-9 and TRBJ1-3; D unclear. Between the trimmed V and J ends, which lost 5 bases and 0 bases, there was a span of 5 bases. The V gene's germline CDR1 is SEHNR and CDR2 FQNEAQ (reference sequence). The CDR3 is 13 residues long.

The rearrangement uses TRBV27 and TRBJ2-5; the match to TRBD2 covers 7 bases. The germline CDR1 and CDR2 sequences are MNHEY and SMNVEV (reference sequence). After removal of 2 bases from V and 4 bases from J, the junction contained 7 bases not matched to a gene. The CDR3 contains 15 residues. The CDR3 coding sequence is TGTGCCAGCAGTTTAAGGGGCGGGAGTAGAGAGACCCAGTACTTC. As protein: CASSLRGGSRETQYF.

The chain uses TRBV12-3 or TRBV12-4 and TRBJ2-5; no clear D gene. Trimming took off 2 bases at V and 5 bases at J, with 9 bases between the two ends. The CDR3 consists of 13 residues. The CDR3 loop reads CASSLTEEETQYF. The CDR3 DNA follows: TGTGCCAGCAGTTTAACTGAGGAGGAGACCCAGTACTTC.

V gene TRBV7-2 combines with J gene TRBJ2-2; 10 bases line up with TRBD1. V was clipped by 5 bases and J by 7 bases; unmatched bases: 10. The CDR3 is 16 amino acids. The germline V gene encodes CDR1 SGHTA and CDR2 FQGNSA. The CDR3 nucleotides read TGTGCCAGCAGCCCCGGGGACAGGGGCGCCGGCGGGGAGCTGTTTTTT. It specifies CASSPGDRGAGGELFF.

The chain couples TRBV29-1 to TRBJ1-1; D is uncertain. From germline, CDR1 is SQVTM and CDR2 ANQGSEA. The CDR3 loop spans 15 amino acids. Trimming cost V 5 bases and J 1 base, with 17 bases left between them. The CDR3 DNA follows: TGCAGCGTTATGGGCACCCCGAAAGGGAACACTGAAGCTTTCTTT. Residues: CSVMGTPKGNTEAFF.

The chain recombines TRBV30 with TRBJ1-6; D remains ambiguous. CDR1 and CDR2 from the germline V gene are GTSNPN and SVGIG (reference sequence). Between the trimmed V and J ends, which lost 3 bases and 7 bases, there was a span of 10 bases. The CDR3 is 13 amino acids. The CDR3 bases are TGTGCCTGGAGCGCGGGCGGCAATTCACCCCTCCACTTT. Translating gives CAWSAGGNSPLHF.

The chain carries TRBV3-1 (or the pseudogene TRBV3-2) and TRBJ1-1, with a possible D match to TRBD1 (6 bases). Trimming pared 2 bases from V and 1 base from J, leaving 8 bases between. The germline CDR1 and CDR2 sequences are LGHDT and YNNKEL (reference sequence). The CDR3 loop spans 14 amino acids. The CDR3 DNA sequence: TGTGCCAGCAGCCAAAAAGGGGGGAACACTGAAGCTTTCTTT. This encodes CASSQKGGNTEAFF.

The rearrangement links TRBV28 to TRBJ1-1, with 9 nucleotides matching TRBD1. Germline CDR1 reads MDHEN; CDR2 reads SYDVKM. CDR3 size: 15 residues. The ends lost 6 bases at V and 4 bases at J; junction bases unmatched: 9. The CDR3 nucleotides read TGTGCCAGCAGCCGGGACAGGGAACGGGGCACTGAAGCTTTCTTT. It codes for CASSRDRERGTEAFF.

The chain links TRBV13 to TRBJ2-3, with 8 bases aligning to TRBD2. The CDR3 contains 14 residues. Germline V lookup: CDR1 PRHDT, CDR2 FYEKMQ (reference sequence). V lost 5 bases and J lost 10; bases outside the gene matches: 11. The CDR3 bases are TGTGCCAGCAGCCCCGGGACTAGACCCCTTGCGCAGTATTTT. Translated: CASSPGTRPLAQYF. Supplemented by reference TRBV13 and TRBJ2-3, the full variable domain reads AAGVIQSPRHLIKEKRETATLKCYPIPRHDTVYWYQQGPGQDPQFLISFYEKMQSDKGSIPDRFSAQQFSDYHSELNMSSLELGDSALYFCASSPGTRPLAQYFGPGTRLTVL.

This chain joins TRBV7-3 and TRBJ1-1; D perhaps matches TRBD1 (5 bases). Germline V lookup: CDR1 SGHTA, CDR2 FQGTGA. With 5 bases removed from V and 1 base from J, the gap between germline ends came to 11 bases. The CDR3 consists of 14 residues. Here the CDR3 DNA reads TGTGCCAGCAGCATAGGACAAAGGAACACTGAAGCTTTCTTT. This gives the protein CASSIGQRNTEAFF.

V and J are TRBV5-4 and TRBJ2-7, with TRBD1 matching over 10 bases. The CDR3 runs 16 residues. The J segment lost 1 base and the V segment lost 1 base, leaving 5 bases of the junction unmatched. The germline V gene has CDR1 SGHNT and CDR2 YYREEE (reference sequence). The CDR3 bases are TGTGCCAGCAGCTTGTTTTGGACAGGGGGTTCCTACGAGCAGTACTTC. Protein product: CASSLFWTGGSYEQYF.

This clone has just one count. The chain is built from TRBV6-5 and TRBJ2-5; perhaps TRBD2 as D (6 bases). This CDR3 has 13 residues. V dropped 8 bases and J dropped 2 bases, with 12 bases sitting between them. Germline lookup yields CDR1 MNHEY and CDR2 SVGAGI. The DNA for the CDR3 is TGTGCCAGCCATAGGACTACTCAAGAGACCCAGTACTTC. Protein: CASHRTTQETQYF.

Notes on this clone: Additional DNA sequences in this sample encode the identical CDR3. The chain recombines TRBV27 with TRBJ2-5, with TRBD1 matching over 10 bases. Germline lookup yields CDR1 MNHEY and CDR2 SMNVEV (reference sequence). V lost 6 bases, J lost 5 bases, and 6 bases stayed unmatched. The CDR3 has 14 amino acids. In DNA form, the CDR3 reads TGTGCCAGCAGCCCCGACAGGGGGCTGGAGACCCAGTACTTC. Its translation is CASSPDRGLETQYF.

This clone has just one count. The chain joins TRBV6-6 to TRBJ1-4, with D possibly TRBD1 on 5 matching bases. V lost 3 bases and J 8 bases, leaving 16 bases between the germline ends. This CDR3 has 15 residues. Germline V lookup: CDR1 MNHNY, CDR2 SVGAGI (reference sequence). CDR3 residues: CASSYEGAEGEKLFF. DNA of the CDR3: TGTGCCAGCAGTTATGAGGGCGCGGAGGGGGAAAAACTGTTTTTT.

The chain combines TRBV7-2 with TRBJ2-2; TRBD2 might be the D (7 bases). Looked up from germline, CDR1 is SGHTA and CDR2 is FQGNSA. V lost 5 bases, J lost 6 bases, and 19 bases lay in between. CDR3 length equals 16 residues. The CDR3 nucleotides are TGTGCCAGCAGCCAAGCGAGACTAGGGGGGGCCGGGGAGCTGTTTTTT. Its translation: CASSQARLGGAGELFF.

This chain uses TRBV6-5 with TRBJ1-1; D is uncertain. The germline V gene has CDR1 MNHEY and CDR2 SVGAGI. The CDR3 has 11 residues. The ends were cut back, 6 bases at V and 11 bases at J, with 13 bases in the middle. The CDR3: CASRAGERAFF. The CDR3 bases are TGTGCCAGCAGGGCCGGGGAAAGGGCTTTCTTT.

Comments on this clone: The junction departs from the called germline gene at one end, perhaps through a read error. The V call is TRBV28, the J call TRBJ2-7, with a weak D call TRBD2 (5 bases). This CDR3 has 12 residues. The germline V gene has CDR1 MDHEN and CDR2 SYDVKM. CDR3 residues: CASSLESGLSDF. CDR3 nucleotide sequence: TGTGCCAGCAGTTTAGAGAGCGGCTTAAGTGACTTC.

The chain has TRBV18 and TRBJ2-3; 13 bases match TRBD2. Losses at the gene ends were 6 bases for V and 5 bases for J; bases not matched to a gene: 11. Germline V gives CDR1 KGHSH, CDR2 LQKENI. CDR3 size: 17 residues. The CDR3 nucleotides are TGTGCCAGCTCCCAAACACTAGCGGGAGGGCTTGGAGATACGCAGTATTTT. It encodes CASSQTLAGGLGDTQYF. Together with reference TRBV18 and TRBJ2-3, the CDR3 gives the full variable domain: NAGVMQNPRHLVRRRGQEARLRCSPMKGHSHVYWYRQLPEEGLKFMVYLQKENIIDESGMPKERFSAEFPKEGPSILRIQQVVRGDSAAYFCASSQTLAGGLGDTQYFGPGTRLTVL.

The V and J genes are TRBV12-3 or TRBV12-4 and TRBJ1-1, with D uncertain. The V end was cut by 2 bases, the J end by 8 bases, with 12 bases between. The CDR3 sequence is 13 residues long. The CDR3 spells CASSLNIWQEAFF. The CDR3 DNA is TGTGCCAGCAGTTTAAATATCTGGCAGGAAGCTTTCTTT.

This chain joins TRBV5-1 and TRBJ2-5; 8 nucleotides match TRBD1. The CDR3 sequence is 14 residues long. Per germline, CDR1 SGHRS and CDR2 YFSETQ. The J segment lost 5 bases and the V segment lost 0 bases, leaving 3 bases of the junction unmatched. The DNA of the CDR3 is TGCGCCAGCAGCTTGGGGACAGGGAGTGAGACCCAGTACTTC. It yields the protein CASSLGTGSETQYF.

The chain has TRBV7-3 and TRBJ2-2; D gene uncertain. This CDR3 has 19 amino acids. V lost 5 bases and J lost 0, with 22 bases in between. Germline V lookup: CDR1 SGHTA, CDR2 FQGTGA. The CDR3 nucleotides are TGTGCCAGCAGCCACCGCGTACTTTTAAACTTCGCGAACACCGGGGAGCTGTTTTTT. Translation: CASSHRVLLNFANTGELFF. Drawing the rest from reference TRBV7-3 and TRBJ2-2, the complete variable domain is GAGVSQTPSNKVTEKGKYVELRCDPISGHTALYWYRQSLGQGPEFLIYFQGTGAADDSGLPNDRFFAVRPEGSVSTLKIQRTERGDSAVYLCASSHRVLLNFANTGELFFGEGSRLTVL.

The chain has TRBV6-4 and TRBJ2-1; 8 bases align to TRBD2. The trim removed 2 bases at V and 8 bases at J, leaving 11 bases unmatched. There are 16 residues in the CDR3. Germline assignment: CDR1 MRHNA and CDR2 SNTAGT. Here the CDR3 reads CASSDTGTSGPYEQFF. The CDR3 nucleotides read TGTGCCAGCAGTGACACGGGCACTAGCGGCCCCTATGAGCAGTTCTTC.

The sample holds a few counts of this clone. This chain joins TRBV21-1 and TRBJ1-1. TRBV21-1 is described as a pseudogene. The CDR3 has 11 residues. CDR3 DNA: TGTGCCAGCAGTTCATCGGGTGAAGCTTTCTTT. Protein product: CASSSSGEAFF.

The CDR3 is CASSLTPGTSVYEQYF. The DNA for the CDR3 is TGTGCCAGCAGTTTAACCCCCGGGACTAGCGTCTACGAGCAGTACTTC. The chain carries TRBV28 and TRBJ2-7, with 10 nucleotides matching TRBD2. Germline V gives CDR1 MDHEN, CDR2 SYDVKM. This CDR3 comprises 16 residues. V dropped 2 bases and J dropped 3; count of bases not matched to a gene: 7.

J is TRBJ2-1 and V is TRBV20-1; a possible D gene is TRBD2 (6 bases). The CDR3 sequence is 15 residues long. Germline assignment: CDR1 DFQATT and CDR2 SNEGSKA (reference sequence). V gave up 3 bases and J gave up 5 bases, with 17 bases separating them. CDR3 sequence reads: CSASSLLAPDNEQFF. The CDR3 DNA sequence: TGCAGTGCTAGTAGTCTTCTAGCGCCCGACAATGAGCAGTTCTTC.